A single sample is the source of the 23 T cell receptor beta chains below, sequenced in a study of blood T cell repertoires in COVID-19. The protocol was immunoSEQ multiplex PCR, while the TCRdb copy is restricted to in-frame clones and leaves out a portion. Among 85,000 to 100,000 clones, approximately 90% were seen once, and the ten largest hold 1.7%. Material for sequencing was peripheral blood. The receptors derive from a man between 60 and 70 years old with acute or convalescent COVID-19.

V usage is TRBV5-1 and J usage is TRBJ2-7; a possible D gene is TRBD1 (5 bases). Trimming pared 0 bases from V and 0 bases from J, leaving 10 bases between. Germline assignment: CDR1 SGHRS and CDR2 YFSETQ. The length of the CDR3 is 15 residues. DNA of the CDR3: TGCGCCAGCAGCTTGGAGTCAGGGCCCTCCTACGAGCAGTACGTC. Its protein is CASSLESGPSYEQYV.

A remark on this clone: One junction end does not reproduce the germline sequence, and a read error may be involved. The chain joins TRBV3-1 (or the pseudogene TRBV3-2) to TRBJ1-2; D is unresolved. The CDR3 extends over 12 amino acids. Germline values: CDR1 LGHDT, CDR2 YNNKEL (reference sequence). CDR3 DNA sequence: TGTGCCAGCAGCCTTTTGAGGGATCAGAGGTCCTTC. This encodes CASSLLRDQRSF.

The chain carries TRBV10-3 and TRBJ2-7; the match to TRBD2 covers 7 bases. Trimming cost V 4 bases and J 2 bases; bases outside gene matches: 11. Germline lookup yields CDR1 ENHRY and CDR2 SYGVKD. This CDR3 is built from 16 residues. CDR3 nucleotide sequence: TGTGCCATCAGTGCCCTGCGGGAGACCCTCACCTACGAGCAGTACTTC. It is translated as CAISALRETLTYEQYF.

This chain joins TRBV19 and TRBJ1-2, with D unclear. The CDR3 is made up of 14 amino acids. Germline CDR1 LNHDA, CDR2 SQIVND (reference sequence). Trimming took off 7 bases at V and 4 bases at J, with 16 bases between the two ends. The CDR3 here is CASNGRELGYGYTF. The CDR3 nucleotides are TGTGCCAGTAATGGACGGGAGTTAGGCTATGGCTACACCTTC.

This clone was recorded a few times. This chain uses TRBV11-1 with TRBJ1-1; D might be TRBD1 (5 bases). The V gene lost 1 base and the J gene lost 6 bases, with 12 bases spanning the gap. Looked up from germline, CDR1 is SGHAT and CDR2 is FQDESV (reference sequence). The CDR3 contains 14 residues. CDR3 nucleotide sequence: TGTGCCAGCAGCTTAGGTAGGGGCTCCGCTGAAGCTTTCTTT. Translated, it gives CASSLGRGSAEAFF.

The chain is built from TRBV5-1 and TRBJ1-5; TRBD1 aligns across 7 bases. Looked up from germline, CDR1 is SGHRS and CDR2 is YFSETQ. Germline trimming cut 1 base from V and 6 bases from J; bases unmatched to any gene: 7. This CDR3 comprises 15 residues. The CDR3 spells CASSLKSGGGQPQHF. CDR3 coding DNA: TGCGCCAGCAGCTTGAAATCAGGGGGTGGTCAGCCCCAGCATTTT.

V gene TRBV28 combines with J gene TRBJ2-5; 9 positions agree with TRBD1. Losses at the gene ends were 3 bases for V and 4 bases for J; bases not matched to a gene: 6. Germline V CDR1 and CDR2: MDHEN, SYDVKM. This CDR3 comprises 15 residues. The CDR3 reads CASSLGGTGSETQYF. CDR3 DNA sequence: TGTGCCAGCAGTTTGGGGGGGACAGGGTCAGAGACCCAGTACTTC.

This chain connects TRBV5-6 to TRBJ1-1, with 7 bases fitting TRBD1. The CDR3 contains 14 residues. CDR1 SGHDT and CDR2 YYEEEE come from the germline V gene. J was trimmed by 2 bases and V by 5 bases; bases with no gene match: 6. The CDR3 coding sequence is TGTGCCAGCAGTCCTCGGGACAGCAACACTGAAGCTTTCTTT. It specifies CASSPRDSNTEAFF.

CDR3 nucleotide sequence: TGTGCCAGCAGCTTAGATCTGTCTTGGGGGACTCGCCTTACTGAAGCTTTCTTT. This gives the protein CASSLDLSWGTRLTEAFF. The chain employs TRBV11-2 and TRBJ1-1, with a weak D call TRBD1 (5 bases). V was trimmed by 0 bases and J by 5 bases, leaving 22 bases between them. The length of the CDR3 is 18 residues. From germline, CDR1 is SGHAT and CDR2 FQNNGV. Filled out from reference TRBV11-2 and TRBJ1-1, the complete variable domain reads EAGVAQSPRYKIIEKRQSVAFWCNPISGHATLYWYQQILGQGPKLLIQFQNNGVVDDSQLPKDRFSAERLKGVDSTLKIQPAKLEDSAVYLCASSLDLSWGTRLTEAFFGQGTRLTVV.

This clone showed up just once. Other DNA sequences in this sample translate to the same CDR3. V usage is TRBV5-1 and J usage is TRBJ2-1; D perhaps matches TRBD2 (5 bases). This CDR3 has 13 amino acids. Germline CDR1 reads SGHRS; CDR2 reads YFSETQ. V was clipped by 1 base and J by 5 bases, with 7 bases between them. The CDR3 nucleotides are TGCGCCAGCAGCTTGACGGGAAACAATGAGCAGTTCTTC. This gives the protein CASSLTGNNEQFF.

This clone was seen only once. V usage is TRBV3-1 (or the pseudogene TRBV3-2) and J usage is TRBJ1-2, with D maybe TRBD1 (6 bases). The CDR3 totals 16 residues. Looked up from germline, CDR1 is LGHDT and CDR2 is YNNKEL (reference sequence). V shed 4 bases and J shed 7 bases, with 22 bases lying between them. The CDR3 sequence is CASSPPGRGGVGGYTF. The CDR3, as DNA: TGTGCCAGCAGCCCACCCGGCCGGGGGGGCGTGGGTGGCTACACCTTC.

The chain recombines TRBV18 with TRBJ2-6, with 10 bases fitting TRBD1. Trimming cost V 2 bases and J 3 bases; bases outside gene matches: 4. This CDR3 region has 17 residues. In germline, CDR1 is KGHSH, CDR2 LQKENI. DNA of the CDR3: TGTGCCAGCTCACCAACCGGGACAGGGGTTGGGGCCAACGTCCTGACTTTC. Its protein is CASSPTGTGVGANVLTF.

The genes are TRBV7-9 and TRBJ1-5; TRBD1 matches 7 bases. The length of the CDR3 is 15 residues. The V gene's germline CDR1 is SEHNR and CDR2 FQNEAQ (reference sequence). Unmatched junction bases numbered 2, after V lost 1 base and J lost 2 bases. The CDR3 DNA reads TGTGCCAGCAGCTTAGAAGGGACAGGCAATCAGCCCCAGCATTTT. It is translated as CASSLEGTGNQPQHF.

The chain combines TRBV4-1 with TRBJ1-2; 9 bases are shared with TRBD1. The V gene's germline CDR1 is MGHRA and CDR2 YSYEKL. The CDR3 contains 17 residues. The J segment lost 6 bases and the V segment lost 1 base, leaving 12 bases of the junction unmatched. CDR3 nucleotide sequence: TGCGCCAGCAGCCAAGCCGGGACAGGGTATCCTCCTCATGGCTACACCTTC. Translated: CASSQAGTGYPPHGYTF.

This clone was detected once. The chain recombines TRBV12-3 or TRBV12-4 with TRBJ1-5, with 7 bases lining up with TRBD1. The CDR3 is 13 residues long. V dropped 6 bases and J dropped 7; count of bases not matched to a gene: 6. CDR3 in DNA: TGTGCCAGCAGCTTGACAGGGAAACAGCCCCAGCATTTT. Protein: CASSLTGKQPQHF.

The chain links TRBV6-4 to TRBJ1-5; perhaps TRBD1 as D (6 bases). The CDR3 has 16 residues. Trimming removed 4 bases at V and 5 bases at J, with 18 bases between. Germline V gene lookup returns CDR1 MRHNA and CDR2 SNTAGT. The CDR3 sequence: CASSGVPGHVHQPQHF. Written as DNA, the CDR3 is TGTGCCAGCAGTGGAGTTCCGGGACATGTCCATCAGCCCCAGCATTTT.

This clone was recorded once. The V call is TRBV3-1 (or the pseudogene TRBV3-2), the J call TRBJ2-4; D unresolved. CDR1 is LGHDT, CDR2 YNNKEL, per germline (reference sequence). With 1 base removed from V and 8 bases from J, the gap between germline ends came to 6 bases. The CDR3 spans 12 residues. The CDR3 region has the DNA TGTGCCAGCAGCCAAGGTGGAGACATTCAGTACTTC. Amino acid sequence: CASSQGGDIQYF.

This chain joins TRBV5-1 and TRBJ1-2; 11 bases align to TRBD1. This CDR3 has 14 amino acids. The V gene end was trimmed by 4 bases and the J gene end by 8 bases; junction bases not matched to a gene: 7. The V gene's germline CDR1 is SGHRS and CDR2 YFSETQ. In DNA, the CDR3 is TGCGCCAGCAGCCTTGTGGGACAGGGGGTCGGCTACACCTTC. It encodes CASSLVGQGVGYTF.

The chain has TRBV3-1 (or the pseudogene TRBV3-2) and TRBJ1-1; a possible D gene is TRBD1 (5 bases). This CDR3 region has 15 residues. Germline V gene lookup returns CDR1 LGHDT and CDR2 YNNKEL (reference sequence). Trimming took off 3 bases at V and 2 bases at J, with 13 bases between the two ends. The CDR3, as DNA: TGTGCCAGCAGCCAGAGGGGAGGGGAAAACACTGAAGCTTTCTTT. Protein product: CASSQRGGENTEAFF.

V gene TRBV3-1 (or the pseudogene TRBV3-2) combines with J gene TRBJ1-1; D unclear. The CDR3 is made up of 16 amino acids. Germline V gene data show CDR1 as LGHDT and CDR2 as YNNKEL (reference sequence). Trimming left V 0 bases short and J 0 bases short, with 11 bases between. The CDR3 coding sequence is TGTGCCAGCAGCCAAGAGGCGGGCAGGTTGAACACTGAAGCTTTCTTT. Amino acid sequence: CASSQEAGRLNTEAFF.

The chain joins TRBV6-4 to TRBJ1-4, with 8 positions matching TRBD1. The V and J ends lost 6 bases and 7 bases, in that order; junction bases with no gene match: 4. Germline CDR1 is MRHNA and CDR2 is SNTAGT. The CDR3 contains 13 residues. CDR3 protein: CASSRGLGEKLFF. In nucleotides, the CDR3 is TGTGCCAGCAGCAGGGGGCTTGGTGAAAAACTGTTTTTT.

V is TRBV19 and J is TRBJ1-5; D uncertain. In germline, CDR1 is LNHDA, CDR2 SQIVND (reference sequence). The V gene lost 7 bases and the J gene lost 7 bases, with 11 bases spanning the gap. The CDR3 has 12 residues. CDR3 bases: TGTGCCAGTACCATAGCGGGACAGCCCCAGCATTTT. Its protein product is CASTIAGQPQHF.

The chain carries TRBV7-2 and TRBJ2-2; possible D gene TRBD2, 5 bases. V lost 3 bases and J lost 3, with 14 bases in between. From germline, CDR1 is SGHTA and CDR2 FQGNSA. This CDR3 is built from 16 residues. CDR3 amino acids: CASSFFRGLDTGELFF. DNA for the CDR3: TGTGCCAGCAGCTTCTTCCGAGGACTTGACACCGGGGAGCTGTTTTTT.